Here is one TCR beta chain with its context. No antigen is known for it. The record originates from a study of blood T cells in healthy people across ages. Study results and limitations: When set beside aged donors, long-lived donors presented more naive CD4+ cells and higher diversity.

With a J-beta primer mix and a sample-barcoded 5' primer, a second PCR ran about 7 to 12 cycles. TCRdb used MiXCR to reprocess the 5' RACE reads, holding one entry per CDR3 protein. The sample consists of fewer than 900,000 distinct CDR3 sequences, 35% to 40% of them appearing once. The CDR3 contains 13 residues. V was clipped by 3 bases and J by 5 bases, with 13 bases between them. Per the germline V gene, CDR1 is DFQATT and CDR2 is SNEGSKA (reference sequence). The chain uses TRBV20-1 and TRBJ2-5; possible D gene TRBD2, 7 bases. The material sequenced was blood. The clonotype was recovered from a man aged 18 to 30 in good health. CDR3 region: CSASRGAGETQYF. The CDR3 DNA reads as TGCAGTGCTAGCCGGGGGGCTGGGGAGACCCAGTACTTC.